This T cell receptor (beta chain) was captured by sequencing in a study of T cells in Graves' hyperthyroidism and ophthalmopathy. There were TCR beta CDR3 regions amplified from RNA transcripts. The HTBI primer set drove a first-round RT-PCR of the TCR CDR3. In TCRdb, the multiplex PCR reads were re-called with MiXCR into one record per CDR3 protein. The profile shows 300,000 to 450,000 distinct CDR3 sequences, 14% of them singletons. Between the trimmed V and J ends, which lost 5 bases and 4 bases, there was a span of 18 bases. The CDR3 loop spans 15 amino acids. Germline V gene sequence: CDR1 LNHDA, CDR2 SQIVND (reference sequence). PBMCs were collected from an approximately 10 ml volume of fresh peripheral blood.

Sequencing was done on a sample of blood. The chain joins TRBV19 to TRBJ2-7; a possible D gene is TRBD2 (5 bases). The TCR originated in a woman in her sixties or seventies with Graves' hyperthyroidism. The CDR3 nucleotides read TGTGCCAGTAGTTCGGAAAGCGGTTCTAGTTACGAGCAGTACTTC. Protein sequence: CASSSESGSSYEQYF.